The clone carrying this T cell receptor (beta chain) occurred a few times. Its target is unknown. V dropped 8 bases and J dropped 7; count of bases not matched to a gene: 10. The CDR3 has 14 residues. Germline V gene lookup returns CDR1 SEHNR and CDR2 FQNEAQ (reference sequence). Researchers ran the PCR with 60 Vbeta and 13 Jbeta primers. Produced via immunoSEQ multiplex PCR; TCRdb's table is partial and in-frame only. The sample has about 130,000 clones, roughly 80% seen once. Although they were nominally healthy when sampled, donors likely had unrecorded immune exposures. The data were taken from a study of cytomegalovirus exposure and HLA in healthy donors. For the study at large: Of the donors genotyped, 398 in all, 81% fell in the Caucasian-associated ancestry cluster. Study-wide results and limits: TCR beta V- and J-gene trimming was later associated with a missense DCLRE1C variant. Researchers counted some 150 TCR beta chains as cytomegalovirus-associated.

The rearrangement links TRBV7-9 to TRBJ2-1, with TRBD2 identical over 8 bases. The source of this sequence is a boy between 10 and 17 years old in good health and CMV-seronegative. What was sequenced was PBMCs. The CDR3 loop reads CASGGSSGLNEQFF. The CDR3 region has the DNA TGTGCCAGCGGGGGGTCTAGCGGGTTGAATGAGCAGTTCTTC.